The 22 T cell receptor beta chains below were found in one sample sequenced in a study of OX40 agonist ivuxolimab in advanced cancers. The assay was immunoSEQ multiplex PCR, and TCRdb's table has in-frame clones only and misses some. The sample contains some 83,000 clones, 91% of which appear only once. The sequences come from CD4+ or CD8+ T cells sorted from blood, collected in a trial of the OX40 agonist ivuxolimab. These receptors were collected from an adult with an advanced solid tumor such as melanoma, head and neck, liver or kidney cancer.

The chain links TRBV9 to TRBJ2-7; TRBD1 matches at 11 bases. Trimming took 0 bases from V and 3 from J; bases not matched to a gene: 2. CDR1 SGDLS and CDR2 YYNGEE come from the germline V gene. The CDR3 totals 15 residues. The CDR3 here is CASSVAGTGGYEQYF. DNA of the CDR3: TGTGCCAGCAGCGTAGCCGGGACAGGGGGCTACGAGCAGTACTTC.

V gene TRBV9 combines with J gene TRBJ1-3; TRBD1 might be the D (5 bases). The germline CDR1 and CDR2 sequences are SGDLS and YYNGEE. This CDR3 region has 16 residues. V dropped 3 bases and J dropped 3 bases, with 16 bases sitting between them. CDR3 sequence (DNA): TGTGCCAGCAGCGAAGTCGGAGGGGCGTTTGGAAACACCATATATTTT. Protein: CASSEVGGAFGNTIYF.

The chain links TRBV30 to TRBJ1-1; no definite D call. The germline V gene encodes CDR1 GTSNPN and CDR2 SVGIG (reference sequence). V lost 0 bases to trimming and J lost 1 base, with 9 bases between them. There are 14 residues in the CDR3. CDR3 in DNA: TGTGCCTGGAGTGTTTGGGGAACGAACACTGAAGCTTTCTTT. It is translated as CAWSVWGTNTEAFF.

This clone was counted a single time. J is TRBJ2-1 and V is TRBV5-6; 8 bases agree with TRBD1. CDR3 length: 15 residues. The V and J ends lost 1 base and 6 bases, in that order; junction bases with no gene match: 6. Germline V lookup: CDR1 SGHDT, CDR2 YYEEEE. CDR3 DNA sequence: TGTGCCAGCAGCTTGTTGGACAGGGACCTCAATGAGCAGTTCTTC. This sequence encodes CASSLLDRDLNEQFF.

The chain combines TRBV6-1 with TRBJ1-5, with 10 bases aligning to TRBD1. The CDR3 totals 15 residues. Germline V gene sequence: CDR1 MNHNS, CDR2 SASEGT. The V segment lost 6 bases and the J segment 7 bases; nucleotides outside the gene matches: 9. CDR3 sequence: CASSRDRGKIQPQHF. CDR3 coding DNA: TGTGCCAGCAGCAGGGACAGGGGAAAGATACAGCCCCAGCATTTT.

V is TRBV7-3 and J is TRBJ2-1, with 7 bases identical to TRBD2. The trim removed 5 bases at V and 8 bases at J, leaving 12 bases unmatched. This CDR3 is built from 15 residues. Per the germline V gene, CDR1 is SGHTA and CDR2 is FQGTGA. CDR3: CASSPPFGLVDEQFF. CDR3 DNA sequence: TGTGCCAGCAGCCCCCCCTTCGGACTAGTCGATGAGCAGTTCTTC. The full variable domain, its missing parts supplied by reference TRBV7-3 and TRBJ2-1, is GAGVSQTPSNKVTEKGKYVELRCDPISGHTALYWYRQSLGQGPEFLIYFQGTGAADDSGLPNDRFFAVRPEGSVSTLKIQRTERGDSAVYLCASSPPFGLVDEQFFGPGTRLTVL.

DNA of the CDR3: TGTGCCAGCAGTTTGATCGGCACAGGGCATGAGCAGTACTTC. The encoded protein is CASSLIGTGHEQYF. The chain couples TRBV28 to TRBJ2-7; D perhaps matches TRBD1 (6 bases). V gave up 3 bases and J gave up 7 bases, with 16 bases separating them. The germline V gene encodes CDR1 MDHEN and CDR2 SYDVKM. The CDR3 spans 14 residues.

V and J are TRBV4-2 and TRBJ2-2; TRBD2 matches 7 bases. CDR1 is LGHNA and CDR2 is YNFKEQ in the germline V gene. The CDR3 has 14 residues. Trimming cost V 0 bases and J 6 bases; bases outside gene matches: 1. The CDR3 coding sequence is TGTGCCAGCAGCCAAGAGGGGGGGTCCGGGGAGCTGTTTTTT. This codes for CASSQEGGSGELFF.

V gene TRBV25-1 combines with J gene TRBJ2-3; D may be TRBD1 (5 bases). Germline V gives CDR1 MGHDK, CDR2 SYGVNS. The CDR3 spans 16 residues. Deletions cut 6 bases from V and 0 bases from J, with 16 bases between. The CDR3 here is CASSTIGVSSTDTQYF. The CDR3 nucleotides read TGTGCCAGCAGCACCATAGGGGTTTCTAGCACAGATACGCAGTATTTT.

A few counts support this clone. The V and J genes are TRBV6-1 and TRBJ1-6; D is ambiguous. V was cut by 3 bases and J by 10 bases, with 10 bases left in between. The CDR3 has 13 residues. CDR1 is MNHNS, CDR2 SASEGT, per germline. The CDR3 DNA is TGTGCCAGCAGTGATAAGGGAAGCTCACCCCTCCACTTT. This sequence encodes CASSDKGSSPLHF.

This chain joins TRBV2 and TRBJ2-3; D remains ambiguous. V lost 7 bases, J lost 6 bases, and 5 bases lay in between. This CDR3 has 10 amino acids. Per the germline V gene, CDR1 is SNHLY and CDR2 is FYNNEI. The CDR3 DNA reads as TGTGCCAGCACATCGGATACGCAGTATTTT. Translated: CASTSDTQYF.

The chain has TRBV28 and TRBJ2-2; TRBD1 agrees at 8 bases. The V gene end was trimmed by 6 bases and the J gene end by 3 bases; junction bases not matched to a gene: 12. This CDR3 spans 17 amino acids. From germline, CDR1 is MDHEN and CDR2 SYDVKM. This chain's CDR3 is CASSPSPRGLDTGELFF. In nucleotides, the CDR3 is TGTGCCAGCAGCCCCTCGCCCAGGGGGCTGGACACCGGGGAGCTGTTTTTT.

The CDR3 sequence: CASSEGRHNEQFF. The CDR3 nucleotides are TGTGCCAGCAGTGAAGGGCGGCACAATGAGCAGTTCTTC. This chain uses TRBV2 with TRBJ2-1, with D unclear. Deletions cut 1 base from V and 5 bases from J, with 6 bases between. The CDR3 has 13 residues. Germline V gene sequence: CDR1 SNHLY, CDR2 FYNNEI.

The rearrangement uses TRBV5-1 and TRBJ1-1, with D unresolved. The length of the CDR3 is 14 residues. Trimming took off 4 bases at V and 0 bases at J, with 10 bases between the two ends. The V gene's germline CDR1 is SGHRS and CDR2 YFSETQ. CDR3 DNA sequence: TGCGCCAGCAGCCTAAAGCCTGTGAACACTGAAGCTTTCTTT. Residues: CASSLKPVNTEAFF.

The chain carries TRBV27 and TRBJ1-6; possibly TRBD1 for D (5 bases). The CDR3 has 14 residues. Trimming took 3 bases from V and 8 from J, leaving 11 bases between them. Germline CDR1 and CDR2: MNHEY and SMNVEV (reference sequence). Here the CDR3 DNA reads TGTGCCAGCAGTTTCTTTCTGGGGGATTCACCCCTCCACTTT. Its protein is CASSFFLGDSPLHF.

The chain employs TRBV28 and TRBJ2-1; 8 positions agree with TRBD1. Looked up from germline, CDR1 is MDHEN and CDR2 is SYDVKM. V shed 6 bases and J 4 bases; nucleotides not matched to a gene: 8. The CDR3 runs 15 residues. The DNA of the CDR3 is TGTGCCAGCAGAGAAACAGGGGGGATGTACAATGAGCAGTTCTTC. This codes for CASRETGGMYNEQFF. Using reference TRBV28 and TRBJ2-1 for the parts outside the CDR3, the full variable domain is DVKVTQSSRYLVKRTGEKVFLECVQDMDHENMFWYRQDPGLGLRLIYFSYDVKMKEKGDIPEGYSVSREKKERFSLILESASTNQTSMYLCASRETGGMYNEQFFGPGTRLTVL.

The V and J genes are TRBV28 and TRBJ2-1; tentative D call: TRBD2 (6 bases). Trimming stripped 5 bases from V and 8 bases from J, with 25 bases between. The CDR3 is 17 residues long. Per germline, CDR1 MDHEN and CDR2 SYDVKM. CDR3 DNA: TGTGCCAGCAGTGGAATTGACCCGGGACTCCAATCCTATGAGCAGTTCTTC. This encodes CASSGIDPGLQSYEQFF.

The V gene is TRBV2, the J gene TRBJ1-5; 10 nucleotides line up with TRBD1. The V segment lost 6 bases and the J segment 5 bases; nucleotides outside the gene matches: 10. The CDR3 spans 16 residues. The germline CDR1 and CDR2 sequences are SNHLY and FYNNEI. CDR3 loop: CASRPQRDRGYQPQHF. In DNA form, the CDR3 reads TGTGCCAGCAGGCCTCAAAGGGACAGGGGTTATCAGCCCCAGCATTTT.

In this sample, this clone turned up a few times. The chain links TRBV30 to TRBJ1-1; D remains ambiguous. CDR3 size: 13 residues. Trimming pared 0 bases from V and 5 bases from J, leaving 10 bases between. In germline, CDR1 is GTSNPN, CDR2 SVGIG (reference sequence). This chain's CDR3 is CAWSVWGGTEAFF. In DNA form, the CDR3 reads TGTGCCTGGAGTGTCTGGGGAGGGACTGAAGCTTTCTTT.

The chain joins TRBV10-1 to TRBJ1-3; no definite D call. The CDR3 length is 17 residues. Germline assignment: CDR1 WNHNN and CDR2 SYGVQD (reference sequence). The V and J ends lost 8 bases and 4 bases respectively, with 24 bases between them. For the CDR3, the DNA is TGCGCCAGCCCGTCCGCTCGGGTCTACATAAAGGGAAACACCATATATTTT. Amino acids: CASPSARVYIKGNTIYF.

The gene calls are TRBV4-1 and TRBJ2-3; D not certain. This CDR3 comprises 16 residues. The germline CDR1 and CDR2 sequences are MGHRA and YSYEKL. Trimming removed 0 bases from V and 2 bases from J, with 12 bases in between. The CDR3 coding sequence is TGCGCCAGCAGCCAAGATGACGCGTCGTACACAGATACGCAGTATTTT. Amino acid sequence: CASSQDDASYTDTQYF.

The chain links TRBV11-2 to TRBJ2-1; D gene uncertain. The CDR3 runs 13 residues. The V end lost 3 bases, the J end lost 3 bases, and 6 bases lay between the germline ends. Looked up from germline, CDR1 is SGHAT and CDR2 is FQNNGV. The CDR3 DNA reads TGTGCCAGCAGCTTCTCCGTCTACAATGAGCAGTTCTTC. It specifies CASSFSVYNEQFF.